This T cell receptor beta chain came from a study of blood T cell repertoires in COVID-19 (dated by TCRdb to about 2020). As for the study more broadly: Samples covering the acute and convalescent phases of COVID-19 were provided by collaborators in the United States, Italy and Spain. The prospective study material was composed of cDNA or gDNA derived from T cells, B-cell-depleted T cells, or PBMCs. Deeply sampled blood TCRbeta repertoires from subjects exposed to, actively infected with, or recovered from COVID-19 were included in the dataset. The repertoires were made available in a free public database intended to serve as a resource for research on the immune response to SARS-CoV-2. The samples were drawn from the first 160 participants of the ongoing ImmuneRACE study and from under 1,500 subjects provided by 6 global collaborators. Nearly every sample came with metadata listing a de-identified subject ID, COVID-19 status, age in years and sex. Where HLA class I and class II types were available, the types were taken from metadata supplied by the sample provider, not from assay-based typing. Paper-wide results and their limitations: How much clinical and demographic metadata was included differed by source and by participant, and the metadata was provided uncurated.

With respect to this clone: Which antigen it targets is not known. Base qualities were left out, and no much larger clone turns up one base away.

In the prospective study, participants were about 18 to 90 years old, resided in 20 to 30 geographic areas of the United States, and were enrolled through a virtual design. In the prospective study, participants were assigned to cohorts based on the clinical history participants reported in a screening survey and a study questionnaire. Mobile phlebotomists in the prospective study collected whole blood, serum and a nasopharyngeal or oropharyngeal swab from every participant. Prospective study participants could optionally give additional blood draws and questionnaires over an approximately 2-month period. Blood samples from the prospective study were shipped frozen or at room temperature prior to DNA extraction. TCRbeta CDR3 regions were amplified from genomic DNA by means of the immunoSEQ Assay, a bias-controlled multiplex PCR. Concerning the study's data processing: The number of nucleated cells in each sample was estimated from the amplification of reference gene primers within the assay. Sequence reads were collapsed and filtered to measure the absolute abundance of every unique TCRbeta CDR3 rearrangement. For each sample, productive Simpson clonality was calculated by taking the square root of Simpson's diversity index across productive rearrangements. This is the immuneACCESS table as TCRdb keeps it, with only in-frame sequences that have V and J called. A part of the clones is gone; compared with another copy, unresolved V genes explain less than half, and the rest is unexplained. The V and J calls and clone size were taken over from that table, and D and trimming were inferred from the DNA. The sample table records about 250,000 clones; roughly 85% of these occur just once. Around 10% of the sample comes from the top ten.

According to the germline V gene (reference sequence), CDR1 reads LGHDT and CDR2 reads YNNKEL. Trimming takes 3 bases off V and 13 bases off J; junction bases not matched to a gene: 11. CDR3 length: 13 amino acids, cysteine to phenylalanine. Only the CDR3 DNA stays, 39 bases, in frame from base 1. The chain is assembled from TRBV3-1 (or the pseudogene TRBV3-2) and TRBJ2-5; the central 7 bases match TRBD2. The sample was PBMCs or T cells enriched from blood (not recorded which). The clonotype originates from a woman between 50 and 59 years old with acute COVID-19. The DNA sequence is as follows: TGTGCCAGCAGCCAGGGGGGGGGACGGGCTCCGTACTTC. The translation is CASSQGGGRAPYF.